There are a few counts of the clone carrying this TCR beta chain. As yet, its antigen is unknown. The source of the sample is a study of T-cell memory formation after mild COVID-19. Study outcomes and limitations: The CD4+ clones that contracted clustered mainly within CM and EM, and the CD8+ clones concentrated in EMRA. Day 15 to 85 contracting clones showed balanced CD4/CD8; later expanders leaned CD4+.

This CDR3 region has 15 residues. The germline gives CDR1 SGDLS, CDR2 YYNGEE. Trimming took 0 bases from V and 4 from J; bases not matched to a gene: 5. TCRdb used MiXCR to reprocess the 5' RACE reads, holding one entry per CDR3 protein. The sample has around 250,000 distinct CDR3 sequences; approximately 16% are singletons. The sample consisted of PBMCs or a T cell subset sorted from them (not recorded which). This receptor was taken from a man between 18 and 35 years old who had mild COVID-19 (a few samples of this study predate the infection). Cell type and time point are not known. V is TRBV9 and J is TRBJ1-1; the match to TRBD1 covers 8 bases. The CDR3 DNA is TGTGCCAGCAGCGTAGCTGTTACAGGGGGCACTGAAGCTTTCTTT. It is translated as CASSVAVTGGTEAFF.